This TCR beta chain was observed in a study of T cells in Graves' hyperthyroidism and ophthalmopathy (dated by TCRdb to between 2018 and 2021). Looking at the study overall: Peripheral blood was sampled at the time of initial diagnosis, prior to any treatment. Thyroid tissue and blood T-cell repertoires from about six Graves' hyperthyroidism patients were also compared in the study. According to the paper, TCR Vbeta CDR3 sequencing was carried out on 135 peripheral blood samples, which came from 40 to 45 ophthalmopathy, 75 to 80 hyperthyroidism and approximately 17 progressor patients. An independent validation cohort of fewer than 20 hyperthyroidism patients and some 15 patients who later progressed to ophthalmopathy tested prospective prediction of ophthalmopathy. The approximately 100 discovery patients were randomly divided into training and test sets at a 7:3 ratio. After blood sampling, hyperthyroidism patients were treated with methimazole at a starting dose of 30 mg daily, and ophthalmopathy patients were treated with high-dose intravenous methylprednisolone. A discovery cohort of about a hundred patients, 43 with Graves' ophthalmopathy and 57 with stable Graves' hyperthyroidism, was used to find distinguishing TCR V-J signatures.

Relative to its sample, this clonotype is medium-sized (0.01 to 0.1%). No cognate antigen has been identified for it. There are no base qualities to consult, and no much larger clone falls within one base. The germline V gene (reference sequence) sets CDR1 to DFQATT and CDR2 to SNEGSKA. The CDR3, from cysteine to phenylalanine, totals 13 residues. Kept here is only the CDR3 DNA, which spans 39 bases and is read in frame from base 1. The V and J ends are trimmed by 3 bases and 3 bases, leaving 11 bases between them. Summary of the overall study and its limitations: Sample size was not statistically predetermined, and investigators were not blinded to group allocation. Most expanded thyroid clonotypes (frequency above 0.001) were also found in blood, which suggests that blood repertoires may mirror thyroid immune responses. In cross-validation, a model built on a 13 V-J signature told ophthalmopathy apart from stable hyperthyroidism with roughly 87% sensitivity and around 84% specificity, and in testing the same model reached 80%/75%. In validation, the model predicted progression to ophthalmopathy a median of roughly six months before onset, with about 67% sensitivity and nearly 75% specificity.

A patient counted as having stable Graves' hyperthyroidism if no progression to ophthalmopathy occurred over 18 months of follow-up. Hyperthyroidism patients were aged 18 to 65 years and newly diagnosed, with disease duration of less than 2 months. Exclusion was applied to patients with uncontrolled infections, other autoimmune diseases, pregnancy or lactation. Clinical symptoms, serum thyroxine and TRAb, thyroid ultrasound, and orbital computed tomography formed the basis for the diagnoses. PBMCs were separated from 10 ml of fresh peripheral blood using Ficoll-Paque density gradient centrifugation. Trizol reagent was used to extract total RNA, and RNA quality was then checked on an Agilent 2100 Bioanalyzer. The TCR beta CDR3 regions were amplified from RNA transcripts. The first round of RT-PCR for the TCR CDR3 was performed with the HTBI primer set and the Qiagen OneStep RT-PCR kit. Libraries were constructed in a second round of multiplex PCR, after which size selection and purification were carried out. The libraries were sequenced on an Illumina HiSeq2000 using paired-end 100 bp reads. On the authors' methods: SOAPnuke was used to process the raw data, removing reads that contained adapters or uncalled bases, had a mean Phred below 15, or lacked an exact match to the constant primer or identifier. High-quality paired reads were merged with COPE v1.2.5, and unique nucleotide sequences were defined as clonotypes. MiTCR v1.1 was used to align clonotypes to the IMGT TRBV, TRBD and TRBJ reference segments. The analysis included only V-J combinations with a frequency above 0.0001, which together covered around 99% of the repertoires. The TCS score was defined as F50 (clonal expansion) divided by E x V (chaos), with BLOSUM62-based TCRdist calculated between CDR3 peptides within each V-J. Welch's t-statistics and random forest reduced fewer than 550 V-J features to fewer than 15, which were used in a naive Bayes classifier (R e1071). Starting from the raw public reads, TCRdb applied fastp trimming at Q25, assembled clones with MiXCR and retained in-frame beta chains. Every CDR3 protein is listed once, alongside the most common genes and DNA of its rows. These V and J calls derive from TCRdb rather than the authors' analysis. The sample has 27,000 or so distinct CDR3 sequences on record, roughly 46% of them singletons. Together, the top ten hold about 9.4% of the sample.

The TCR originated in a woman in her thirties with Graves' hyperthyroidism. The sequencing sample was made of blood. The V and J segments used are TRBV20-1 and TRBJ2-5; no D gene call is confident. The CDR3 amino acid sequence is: CSASGSRKETQYF. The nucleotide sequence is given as TGCAGTGCTAGTGGGTCCAGGAAAGAGACCCAGTACTTC.